The 14 T cell receptor beta chains listed next were all sequenced from one sample in a study of identical twins. TCRdb re-analysed the 5' RACE reads in MiXCR, keeping a single row per CDR3 protein. The sample has about 390,000 distinct CDR3 sequences, 8.5% to 10% seen once; the top ten hold over 7%. Source material: naive T cells sorted from blood. These receptor sequences come from a woman aged 50 to 65 in good health.

The chain employs TRBV10-1 and TRBJ1-4; unclear D gene. Germline CDR1 WNHNN, CDR2 SYGVQD (reference sequence). The CDR3 has 14 amino acids. V dropped 1 base and J dropped 8 bases, with 11 bases sitting between them. The CDR3 reads CASSEWGISEKLFF. CDR3 nucleotide sequence: TGCGCCAGCAGTGAGTGGGGAATTTCCGAAAAACTGTTTTTT.

The chain uses TRBV5-1 and TRBJ2-1; D is tentatively TRBD1 or TRBD2 (6 bases each). Between the trimmed V and J ends, which lost 0 bases and 5 bases, there was a span of 9 bases. Germline assignment: CDR1 SGHRS and CDR2 YFSETQ. The CDR3 spans 14 residues. The CDR3 here is CASSLGRGNNEQFF. CDR3 sequence (DNA): TGCGCCAGCAGCTTGGGGAGGGGGAACAATGAGCAGTTCTTC.

This clonotype was detected many times. The V call is TRBV27, the J call TRBJ2-1; D uncertain. This CDR3 region has 13 residues. V lost 3 bases and J lost 9, with 12 bases in between. Germline V gives CDR1 MNHEY, CDR2 SMNVEV (reference sequence). In DNA, the CDR3 is TGTGCCAGCAGTTTTTCCAACGGGTTTGAGCAGTTCTTC. Translation: CASSFSNGFEQFF.

This clonotype was recorded at least ten times. This chain joins TRBV12-3 or TRBV12-4 and TRBJ1-6, with D maybe TRBD1 (6 bases). This CDR3 is built from 14 residues. V lost 1 base, J lost 5 bases, and 6 bases lay in between. CDR3 region: CASSLGTDNSPLHF. Written as DNA, the CDR3 is TGTGCCAGCAGTTTAGGGACAGATAATTCACCCCTCCACTTT.

This clonotype has more than one count but fewer than ten. V is TRBV9 and J is TRBJ2-6; D tentatively reads TRBD1 or TRBD2 (5 bases each). The CDR3 consists of 16 residues. The germline V gene has CDR1 SGDLS and CDR2 YYNGEE. The V end was cut by 2 bases, the J end by 2 bases, with 11 bases between. CDR3 nucleotides: TGTGCCAGCAGCGTGGGACCCGCAGCTGGGGCCAACGTCCTGACTTTC. Residues: CASSVGPAAGANVLTF.

This clonotype was counted a few times. The rearrangement links TRBV6-1 to TRBJ1-5; D unresolved. Trimming cost V 5 bases and J 4 bases, with 18 bases left between them. Germline values: CDR1 MNHNS, CDR2 SASEGT. The CDR3 spans 16 residues. The CDR3 loop reads CASSQVSGIRNQPQHF. DNA for the CDR3: TGTGCCAGCAGTCAAGTGTCGGGGATCAGGAATCAGCCCCAGCATTTT.

This clonotype has just a few counts. This chain connects TRBV6-5 to TRBJ2-1; D gene ambiguous. The CDR3 totals 14 residues. Germline-derived CDR1 and CDR2 are MNHEY and SVGAGI. Trimming cost V 0 bases and J 4 bases, with 7 bases left between them. CDR3 sequence: CASSYSSGYNEQFF. The DNA of the CDR3 is TGTGCCAGCAGTTACTCGAGTGGATACAATGAGCAGTTCTTC.

The chain combines TRBV6-2 or TRBV6-3 with TRBJ2-1; possible D gene TRBD2, 5 bases. The CDR3 contains 15 residues. Germline CDR1 is MNHEY and CDR2 is SVGEGT. Between the trimmed V and J ends, which lost 4 bases and 6 bases, there was a span of 16 bases. The CDR3 sequence is CASSSSVGASNEQFF. The CDR3 DNA reads TGTGCCAGCAGTTCAAGCGTGGGAGCCTCCAATGAGCAGTTCTTC.

CDR3 coding DNA: TGTGCCACCAGTGCCTCGGGGTGGCAGCCCCAGCATTTT. Translated: CATSASGWQPQHF. The chain is built from TRBV24-1 and TRBJ1-5; D unclear. Trimming removed 5 bases at V and 7 bases at J, with 11 bases between. Germline loops: CDR1 KGHDR, CDR2 SFDVKD. CDR3 size: 13 residues.

The CDR3 protein is CASSLVAGALGGEQFF. The CDR3 DNA follows: TGCGCCAGCAGCTTGGTAGCGGGAGCGTTAGGGGGTGAGCAGTTCTTC. The chain carries TRBV5-1 and TRBJ2-1, with 9 nucleotides matching TRBD2. This CDR3 is built from 16 residues. Looked up from germline, CDR1 is SGHRS and CDR2 is YFSETQ. The junction had 10 bases not matched to a gene; V was cut back by 0 bases and J by 9 bases.

This clonotype was detected many times. The chain recombines TRBV11-2 with TRBJ2-1; 13 nucleotides align to TRBD2. V was clipped by 5 bases and J by 6 bases; unmatched bases: 10. Germline values: CDR1 SGHAT, CDR2 FQNNGV. The CDR3 runs to 17 residues. The CDR3 bases are TGTGCCAGCAGCCCCTACCTTGGGACTAGCGGGGCCAATGAGCAGTTCTTC. Translated, it gives CASSPYLGTSGANEQFF.

This clonotype was picked up a small number of times. The chain uses TRBV21-1 and TRBJ2-7; the table calls TRBD2, which could not be checked here. TRBV21-1 is noted as a pseudogene. The length of the CDR3 is 15 residues. CDR3 in amino acids: CASSKSSGIWYEQYV. CDR3 nucleotide sequence: TGTGCCAGCAGCAAATCTAGCGGGATTTGGTACGAGCAGTACGTC.

This clonotype occurred many times. This chain joins TRBV5-1 and TRBJ2-1; 10 nucleotides line up with TRBD1. With 5 bases clipped from V and 10 bases from J, the junction kept 15 bases outside the gene matches. In germline, CDR1 is SGHRS, CDR2 YFSETQ. The CDR3 runs to 16 residues. The CDR3 loop is CASRPPGQGRRVEQFF. The CDR3 DNA is TGCGCCAGCAGACCGCCGGGACAGGGGAGGAGGGTAGAGCAGTTCTTC.

A few counts support this clonotype. The chain combines TRBV5-1 with TRBJ2-7; the match to TRBD1 covers 9 bases. CDR1 SGHRS and CDR2 YFSETQ come from the germline V gene. Germline trimming cut 3 bases from V and 0 bases from J; bases unmatched to any gene: 4. This CDR3 spans 15 amino acids. CDR3 region: CASSYTGGYSYEQYF. The CDR3 nucleotides read TGCGCCAGCAGCTACACAGGGGGCTACTCCTACGAGCAGTACTTC.